The 30 T cell receptor beta chains reported below all come from one sample, sequenced in a study of early stage breast cancer tumors (dated by TCRdb to about 2017). To prepare the library, the immunoSEQ multiplex PCR assay was applied. Imported from immuneACCESS, the table was reduced by TCRdb to in-frame sequences with V and J called. These copies leave out some clones; in studies compared against another copy, an unresolved V gene accounts for under half, and the cause of the remainder is not known. The sample has 50,000 or so clones on record, 65% to 90% of them singletons. The ten biggest clones cover 1.1% to 1.5% of the sample. The sample was blood. The receptors here all came from a person aged 45-60 years with breast cancer.

The chain recombines TRBV5-1 with TRBJ1-1; D might be TRBD1 (5 bases). The CDR3 is 17 residues long. Germline CDR1 SGHRS, CDR2 YFSETQ. Trimming removed 0 bases from V and 4 bases from J, with 19 bases in between. CDR3 protein: CASSLGSGQGYSTEAFF. The CDR3 DNA is TGCGCCAGCAGCTTGGGAAGCGGGCAGGGCTATTCCACTGAAGCTTTCTTT.

V usage is TRBV28 and J usage is TRBJ2-5, with D perhaps TRBD1 (5 bases). The germline CDR1 and CDR2 sequences are MDHEN and SYDVKM. V was clipped by 6 bases and J by 2 bases, with 10 bases between them. This CDR3 contains 13 residues. The CDR3 sequence is CASRQTDQETQYF. The CDR3 DNA reads TGTGCCAGCAGACAGACAGATCAAGAGACCCAGTACTTC. Combining the CDR3 with reference TRBV28 and TRBJ2-5 gives the whole variable domain DVKVTQSSRYLVKRTGEKVFLECVQDMDHENMFWYRQDPGLGLRLIYFSYDVKMKEKGDIPEGYSVSREKKERFSLILESASTNQTSMYLCASRQTDQETQYFGPGTRLLVL.

The chain uses TRBV28 and TRBJ1-4, with D maybe TRBD1 (6 bases). V was pared by 6 bases and J by 4 bases, with 12 bases between. The CDR3 sequence is 14 residues long. CDR1 is MDHEN, CDR2 SYDVKM, per germline. The CDR3 loop reads CASRGTPDNEKLFF. The CDR3 bases are TGTGCCAGCAGGGGGACACCAGATAATGAAAAACTGTTTTTT.

V usage is TRBV5-1 and J usage is TRBJ1-2, with TRBD1 as a possible D gene (5 bases). The ends were cut back, 0 bases at V and 1 base at J, with 10 bases in the middle. The CDR3 contains 15 residues. Germline CDR1 SGHRS, CDR2 YFSETQ. In nucleotides, the CDR3 is TGCGCCAGCAGCTTGGCTGGGGGGTTTAACTATGGCTACACCTTC. It translates to CASSLAGGFNYGYTF.

The gene calls are TRBV5-1 and TRBJ1-5, with unresolved D. V lost 0 bases and J lost 6, with 10 bases in between. The germline V gene has CDR1 SGHRS and CDR2 YFSETQ. The CDR3 is 14 amino acids. The CDR3, as DNA: TGCGCCAGCAGCTTGGGCCCCAGCGGTCAGCCCCAGCATTTT. This encodes CASSLGPSGQPQHF.

The rearrangement joins TRBV2 to TRBJ1-5; perhaps TRBD1 as D (6 bases). V was clipped by 3 bases and J by 0 bases, with 9 bases between them. The CDR3 totals 15 residues. The germline V gene encodes CDR1 SNHLY and CDR2 FYNNEI. CDR3 loop: CASSEGGLSNQPQHF. The CDR3 bases are TGTGCCAGCAGTGAGGGGGGGCTTAGCAATCAGCCCCAGCATTTT.

The V gene is TRBV7-2, the J gene TRBJ1-2; 7 positions match TRBD1. After removal of 7 bases from V and 7 bases from J, the junction contained 9 bases not matched to a gene. CDR3 size: 13 residues. CDR1 is SGHTA, CDR2 FQGNSA, per germline. The CDR3 nucleotides read TGTGCCAGCACTGGGCAGGGGGATTTTGGCTACACCTTC. Translating gives CASTGQGDFGYTF.

This clone was detected only once. The chain links TRBV6-1 to TRBJ2-5, with 14 bases identical to TRBD2. The CDR3 is 15 amino acids. Unmatched junction bases numbered 3, after V lost 4 bases and J lost 5 bases. Germline CDR1 and CDR2: MNHNS and SASEGT. The CDR3 sequence: CASSGGLAGAETQYF. CDR3 nucleotide sequence: TGTGCCAGCAGTGGGGGACTAGCGGGAGCGGAGACCCAGTACTTC.

The CDR3 sequence is CASSSRPEVSYNEQFF. The CDR3 DNA follows: TGTGCCAGCAGTTCGCGCCCGGAAGTCTCCTACAATGAGCAGTTCTTC. The chain joins TRBV7-9 to TRBJ2-1; D gene ambiguous. In germline, CDR1 is SEHNR, CDR2 FQNEAQ (reference sequence). V was pared by 6 bases and J by 0 bases, with 15 bases between. This CDR3 is built from 16 residues.

This clone appeared a single time. The rearrangement joins TRBV4-1 to TRBJ2-4; TRBD2 matches at 7 bases. This CDR3 is built from 15 residues. CDR1 is MGHRA, CDR2 YSYEKL, per germline. After removal of 1 base from V and 6 bases from J, the junction contained 6 bases not matched to a gene. The CDR3 region has the DNA TGCGCCAGCAGCCAAGGGGGGGGGAAGGGAAACATTCAGTACTTC. Amino acids: CASSQGGGKGNIQYF.

This clone was counted only a few times. V gene TRBV10-3 combines with J gene TRBJ2-7; either TRBD1 or TRBD2 may fit D (6 bases each). The V end lost 3 bases, the J end lost 1 base, and 13 bases lay between the germline ends. This CDR3 is 15 amino acids long. The V gene's germline CDR1 is ENHRY and CDR2 SYGVKD. CDR3 sequence: CAISDAGDFSYEQYF. CDR3 DNA sequence: TGTGCCATCAGTGATGCAGGGGACTTTTCCTACGAGCAGTACTTC.

This sequence joins TRBV10-3 and TRBJ1-2; 7 nucleotides agree with TRBD1. Germline V gene lookup returns CDR1 ENHRY and CDR2 SYGVKD. J gave up 2 bases and V 10 bases, and 13 bases lay outside the gene matches. CDR3 length: 15 residues. This CDR3 is CASSPTGQWNYGYTF. As DNA, the CDR3 is TGTGCCAGTTCACCAACGGGACAGTGGAACTATGGCTACACCTTC.

The genes are TRBV6-6 and TRBJ2-6, with D perhaps TRBD1 (6 bases). This CDR3 spans 15 amino acids. V was clipped by 8 bases and J by 1 base, with 12 bases between them. Germline V CDR1 and CDR2: MNHNY, SVGAGI (reference sequence). The CDR3 nucleotides are TGTGCCAGCGCACAGGGCAATTCTGGGGCCAACGTCCTGACTTTC. Its translation: CASAQGNSGANVLTF.

The V call is TRBV11-3, the J call TRBJ2-2, with no clear D. The CDR3 is 13 residues long. The germline CDR1 and CDR2 sequences are SGHNT and YENEEA. Trimming removed 3 bases from V and 5 bases from J, with 7 bases in between. The CDR3 region is CASSFTPTGELFF. DNA for the CDR3: TGTGCCAGCAGCTTTACCCCGACCGGGGAGCTGTTTTTT.

This clone was picked up one time. The CDR3, as DNA: TGTGCCAGCACCCAGGGATATCTCCAAGAGACCCAGTACTTC. As protein: CASTQGYLQETQYF. V gene TRBV28 combines with J gene TRBJ2-5; maybe TRBD1 (5 bases). Between the trimmed V and J ends, which lost 7 bases and 1 base, there was a span of 13 bases. The CDR3 runs to 14 residues. The germline gives CDR1 MDHEN, CDR2 SYDVKM.

The V call is TRBV19, the J call TRBJ2-5, with 12 bases fitting TRBD2. The length of the CDR3 is 15 residues. Trimming took 5 bases from V and 4 from J; bases not matched to a gene: 5. Germline V CDR1 and CDR2: LNHDA, SQIVND (reference sequence). The CDR3, as DNA: TGTGCCAGTAGTCAGACTAGCGGGAGTCTAGAGACCCAGTACTTC. Amino acids: CASSQTSGSLETQYF.

About this clone itself: The germline gene is not matched at one end of the junction; a read error may be the cause. The rearrangement links TRBV7-7 to TRBJ2-2, with TRBD2 identical over 7 bases. Per the germline V gene, CDR1 is SSHAT and CDR2 is FNYEAQ (reference sequence). The CDR3 consists of 15 residues. CDR3 sequence: CASSLGAGPTEELFF. In DNA form, the CDR3 reads TGTGCTAGCAGCTTAGGAGCGGGGCCAACGGAGGAGCTGTTTTTT. Using reference TRBV7-7 and TRBJ2-2 for the parts outside the CDR3, the full variable domain is GAGVSQSPRYKVTKRGQDVTLRCDPISSHATLYWYQQALGQGPEFLTYFNYEAQPDKSGLPSDRFSAERPEGSISTLTIQRTEQRDSAMYRCASSLGAGPTEELFFGEGSRLTVL.

This clone is a singleton in its sample. This chain connects TRBV27 to TRBJ2-3; the D gene could be TRBD1 or TRBD2 (5 bases each). This CDR3 is built from 13 residues. V lost 6 bases, J lost 8 bases, and 15 bases lay in between. Germline CDR1 reads MNHEY; CDR2 reads SMNVEV (reference sequence). CDR3 in DNA: TGTGCCAGCAGGACCGGGACCGATGGTACGCAGTATTTT. Its protein product is CASRTGTDGTQYF.

The V call is TRBV9, the J call TRBJ2-2, with D hard to call. The germline V gene encodes CDR1 SGDLS and CDR2 YYNGEE. The germline V and J ends were trimmed by 0 bases and 3 bases, with 9 bases remaining between them. This CDR3 has 15 residues. The CDR3 DNA reads as TGTGCCAGCAGCGTAGGCGACGGCTACACCGGGGAGCTGTTTTTT. Protein product: CASSVGDGYTGELFF.

The J gene is TRBJ2-3, the V gene TRBV5-1; no firm D call. The CDR3 covers 13 residues. V was pared by 2 bases and J by 6 bases, with 10 bases between. The V gene's germline CDR1 is SGHRS and CDR2 YFSETQ. CDR3: CASSFDSGDTQYF. The CDR3 DNA reads as TGCGCCAGCAGCTTTGACTCTGGCGATACGCAGTATTTT.

The J gene is TRBJ1-1, the V gene TRBV5-4, with 9 bases fitting TRBD1. Germline V gene data show CDR1 as SGHNT and CDR2 as YYREEE (reference sequence). This CDR3 has 16 amino acids. V lost 3 bases, J lost 5 bases, and 11 bases stayed unmatched. CDR3 DNA: TGTGCCAGCAGCTCTTCCCTCGGGACAGGGAATACTGAAGCTTTCTTT. Translated: CASSSSLGTGNTEAFF.

The chain is built from TRBV7-9 and TRBJ2-6; possibly TRBD1 or TRBD2 for D (5 bases each). The V and J ends lost 5 bases and 1 base respectively, with 18 bases between them. CDR3 length: 18 residues. In germline, CDR1 is SEHNR, CDR2 FQNEAQ (reference sequence). This chain's CDR3 is CASSPPGPGTSGANVLTF. The CDR3 nucleotides are TGTGCCAGCAGCCCTCCGGGGCCGGGAACGTCTGGGGCCAACGTCCTGACTTTC.

The rearrangement joins TRBV10-2 to TRBJ2-3, with D unclear. The germline V and J ends were trimmed by 0 bases and 1 base, with 5 bases remaining between them. This CDR3 comprises 14 residues. Germline CDR1 reads WSHSY; CDR2 reads SAAADI. This CDR3 reads CASSESRGTDTQYF. The CDR3 DNA is TGCGCCAGCAGTGAGTCGAGAGGCACAGATACGCAGTATTTT.

V is TRBV30 and J is TRBJ1-1, with D uncertain. Germline-derived CDR1 and CDR2 are GTSNPN and SVGIG (reference sequence). Trimming shortened V by 3 bases and J by 1 base, and 18 bases separated the two germline ends. CDR3 length: 16 amino acids. CDR3 residues: CAWREAVGTENTEAFF. CDR3 coding DNA: TGTGCCTGGAGAGAGGCGGTAGGTACAGAGAACACTGAAGCTTTCTTT.

This chain uses TRBV2 with TRBJ2-3; D tentatively reads TRBD1 or TRBD2 (7 bases each). CDR3 length: 14 residues. V was clipped by 10 bases and J by 2 bases, with 16 bases between them. CDR1 and CDR2 (germline): SNHLY, FYNNEI. In DNA, the CDR3 is TGTGCCAACCAGGGAGGGGGCCCCACAGATACGCAGTATTTT. Translating gives CANQGGGPTDTQYF.

The chain combines TRBV6-6 with TRBJ2-1; a weak D match, TRBD1 (5 bases). In germline, CDR1 is MNHNY, CDR2 SVGAGI (reference sequence). The CDR3 contains 13 residues. V lost 7 bases to trimming and J lost 4 bases, with 11 bases between them. CDR3 amino acids: CASTGFLYNEQFF. The CDR3 coding sequence is TGTGCCAGCACAGGGTTCTTATACAATGAGCAGTTCTTC.

This chain joins TRBV10-1 and TRBJ1-1, with 7 bases matching TRBD1. After removal of 4 bases from V and 4 bases from J, the junction contained 6 bases not matched to a gene. The germline V gene has CDR1 WNHNN and CDR2 SYGVQD (reference sequence). The CDR3 sequence is 14 residues long. The CDR3 region has the DNA TGCGCCAGCAGTGGGAGACAGGGTCCCACTGAAGCTTTCTTT. This codes for CASSGRQGPTEAFF.

The J gene is TRBJ1-5, the V gene TRBV28; D may be TRBD1 (6 bases). V lost 2 bases to trimming and J lost 5 bases, with 13 bases between them. This CDR3 is 15 amino acids long. Per the germline V gene, CDR1 is MDHEN and CDR2 is SYDVKM. Here the CDR3 DNA reads TGTGCCAGCAGTTTAGGGCAGGGGCCGGATCAGCCCCAGCATTTT. Residues: CASSLGQGPDQPQHF.

J is TRBJ1-1 and V is TRBV18; possibly TRBD1 for D (6 bases). Per the germline V gene, CDR1 is KGHSH and CDR2 is LQKENI. V was clipped by 2 bases and J by 7 bases, with 14 bases between them. The CDR3 consists of 14 residues. The DNA for the CDR3 is TGTGCCAGCTCACCAATTCAGGGCAGGGGTGAAGCTTTCTTT. The encoded protein is CASSPIQGRGEAFF.

The rearrangement joins TRBV10-1 to TRBJ2-2, with D unresolved. This CDR3 comprises 13 residues. The V end was cut by 5 bases, the J end by 5 bases, with 9 bases between. The germline V gene encodes CDR1 WNHNN and CDR2 SYGVQD (reference sequence). Written as DNA, the CDR3 is TGCGCCAGCAGTCGGAGTTTGACCGGGGAGCTGTTTTTT. Protein sequence: CASSRSLTGELFF.